These 19 T cell receptor beta chains originate from one sample sequenced in a study of cytomegalovirus exposure and HLA in healthy donors. PCR primers comprised 60 Vbeta and 13 Jbeta primers. Assay: immunoSEQ multiplex PCR; the TCRdb copy retains only in-frame clones and omits some. Of roughly 200,000 clones listed, 65% to 80% are singletons. The sample comprised PBMCs. The receptors shown here come from a man aged 50 to 60 in good health and CMV-seronegative.

The chain couples TRBV19 to TRBJ2-7, with a tentative D call TRBD2 (6 bases). The CDR3 totals 16 residues. Per germline, CDR1 LNHDA and CDR2 SQIVND (reference sequence). The V end was cut by 4 bases, the J end by 0 bases, with 16 bases between. As DNA, the CDR3 is TGTGCCAGTAGTACGGGCGGGGTAGCGGTCTCCTACGAGCAGTACTTC. Amino acid sequence: CASSTGGVAVSYEQYF.

In its sample, this clone was seen once. J is TRBJ2-7 and V is TRBV28; 7 bases agree with TRBD1. After removal of 5 bases from V and 2 bases from J, the junction contained 9 bases not matched to a gene. Germline CDR1 is MDHEN and CDR2 is SYDVKM. The CDR3 sequence is 15 residues long. The CDR3 region has the DNA TGTGCCAGCAGTCCTCCTTACAGGGGAGCCTACGAGCAGTACTTC. This sequence encodes CASSPPYRGAYEQYF.

The chain recombines TRBV5-1 with TRBJ2-5, with D unclear. The J call may be incorrect, as the DNA end agrees better with TRBJ2-7. The CDR3 extends over 11 amino acids. The germline gives CDR1 SGHRS, CDR2 YFSETQ. CDR3 DNA: TGCGCCAGCAAGAACTCCTACGAGCAGTACTTC. Translation: CASKNSYEQYF.

The chain recombines TRBV6-5 with TRBJ1-1, with 9 bases aligning to TRBD1. Germline-derived CDR1 and CDR2 are MNHEY and SVGAGI. The CDR3 is 12 residues long. The V segment lost 8 bases and the J segment 7 bases; nucleotides outside the gene matches: 5. CDR3 in amino acids: CASEGTGSEAFF. Written as DNA, the CDR3 is TGTGCCAGCGAAGGGACAGGGAGTGAAGCTTTCTTT.

The V call is TRBV2, the J call TRBJ2-4; the match to TRBD2 covers 12 bases. V dropped 2 bases and J dropped 2; count of bases not matched to a gene: 10. Germline CDR1 is SNHLY and CDR2 is FYNNEI. The CDR3 length is 19 residues. The CDR3 DNA sequence: TGTGCCAGCAGTGAATGGCTAGCGGGAGGGCGCGTATCCAAAAACATTCAGTACTTC. This gives the protein CASSEWLAGGRVSKNIQYF.

The rearrangement links TRBV10-3 to TRBJ2-7, with 8 bases fitting TRBD2. V lost 0 bases and J lost 0; bases outside the gene matches: 7. Looked up from germline, CDR1 is ENHRY and CDR2 is SYGVKD. This CDR3 is 17 amino acids long. CDR3 sequence: CAISESPGGSRSYEQYF. The DNA of the CDR3 is TGTGCCATCAGTGAGTCGCCGGGGGGGAGCCGCTCCTACGAGCAGTACTTC.

Concerning this clone itself: The junction departs from germline at one end; a sequencing error may be responsible. The rearrangement uses TRBV20-1 and TRBJ2-1; TRBD2 aligns across 7 bases. This CDR3 region has 11 residues. CDR1 and CDR2 from the germline V gene are DFQATT and SNEGSKA (reference sequence). CDR3 region: CSAPSGRESIF. CDR3 sequence (DNA): TGCAGTGCCCCCTCGGGGCGGGAGAGTATCTTC.

In its sample, this clone was seen once. The chain employs TRBV7-3 and TRBJ2-3; D might be TRBD1 (5 bases). V lost 4 bases and J 0 bases, leaving 11 bases between the germline ends. CDR1 and CDR2 from the germline V gene are SGHTA and FQGTGA. The CDR3 runs to 15 residues. In DNA, the CDR3 is TGTGCCAGCAGCTCCAGGGATTCTAGCACAGATACGCAGTATTTT. It yields the protein CASSSRDSSTDTQYF.

This chain links TRBV28 with TRBJ2-5; 7 nucleotides agree with TRBD1. The CDR3 spans 13 residues. With 6 bases clipped from V and 2 bases from J, the junction kept 3 bases outside the gene matches. Germline lookup yields CDR1 MDHEN and CDR2 SYDVKM. The CDR3 loop is CASSLGQQETQYF. CDR3 DNA sequence: TGTGCCAGCAGCCTGGGACAGCAAGAGACCCAGTACTTC.

The chain has TRBV27 and TRBJ2-7; tentatively, D is TRBD1 (5 bases). The V gene's germline CDR1 is MNHEY and CDR2 SMNVEV (reference sequence). This CDR3 contains 13 residues. Trimming removed 6 bases from V and 6 bases from J, with 15 bases in between. The CDR3 DNA follows: TGTGCCAGCAGACCCCGTCCAGGGTTCGAGCAGTACTTC. Translating it yields CASRPRPGFEQYF.

J is TRBJ2-7 and V is TRBV4-1, with 7 bases that match TRBD2. The germline V gene has CDR1 MGHRA and CDR2 YSYEKL. The CDR3 covers 13 residues. The ends lost 5 bases at V and 7 bases at J; junction bases unmatched: 8. The CDR3 bases are TGCGCCAGCAGCTCTTCCCAGGGAGGGGAGCAGTACTTC. Protein sequence: CASSSSQGGEQYF.

In the case of this clone: The same CDR3 arises from other DNA sequences in this sample as well. The rearrangement joins TRBV5-6 to TRBJ2-5; 12 bases agree with TRBD2. Per germline, CDR1 SGHDT and CDR2 YYEEEE. V lost 4 bases, J lost 0 bases, and 7 bases stayed unmatched. This CDR3 comprises 17 residues. The CDR3 reads CASSLRTSGGYQETQYF. The CDR3 DNA is TGTGCCAGCAGCCTCAGAACTAGCGGGGGGTACCAAGAGACCCAGTACTTC.

The chain joins TRBV19 to TRBJ2-7; 10 nucleotides align to TRBD1. The ends lost 5 bases at V and 2 bases at J; junction bases unmatched: 3. Germline CDR1 LNHDA, CDR2 SQIVND (reference sequence). The length of the CDR3 is 14 residues. The CDR3: CASSPGQGPYEQYF. DNA for the CDR3: TGTGCCAGTAGTCCGGGACAGGGGCCCTACGAGCAGTACTTC.

This chain joins TRBV6-6 and TRBJ1-1; D unclear. Between the trimmed V and J ends, which lost 7 bases and 3 bases, there was a span of 9 bases. In germline, CDR1 is MNHNY, CDR2 SVGAGI (reference sequence). The CDR3 totals 12 residues. Here the CDR3 DNA reads TGTGCCAGCATGTTCCGGGACACTGAAGCTTTCTTT. It codes for CASMFRDTEAFF.

V usage is TRBV29-1 and J usage is TRBJ1-5; tentative D call: TRBD1 (5 bases). The CDR3 loop spans 15 amino acids. The ends were cut back, 0 bases at V and 3 bases at J, with 12 bases in the middle. Germline assignment: CDR1 SQVTM and CDR2 ANQGSEA. CDR3 in amino acids: CSVEDTGNPNQPQHF. The CDR3 region has the DNA TGCAGCGTTGAAGATACAGGCAATCCCAATCAGCCCCAGCATTTT.

This clone was recorded a few times. The rearrangement links TRBV9 to TRBJ2-1; D ambiguous. This CDR3 spans 14 amino acids. The germline V gene encodes CDR1 SGDLS and CDR2 YYNGEE. The V gene lost 0 bases and the J gene lost 4 bases, with 8 bases spanning the gap. This chain's CDR3 is CASSVGRAYNEQFF. The CDR3 nucleotides are TGTGCCAGCAGCGTAGGTAGAGCGTACAATGAGCAGTTCTTC.

This chain connects TRBV29-1 to TRBJ2-1; 8 bases line up with TRBD2. The germline CDR1 and CDR2 sequences are SQVTM and ANQGSEA. The length of the CDR3 is 18 residues. V was pared by 6 bases and J by 1 base, with 17 bases of the junction left unmatched. CDR3 nucleotides: TGCAGCGTCGAGGGGGGAGCGGGAGTGGGAAAGTCCTACAATGAGCAGTTCTTC. Protein: CSVEGGAGVGKSYNEQFF.

This sequence joins TRBV2 and TRBJ2-7; 9 nucleotides match TRBD1. This CDR3 comprises 15 residues. Trimming at V came to 7 bases and at J to 5 bases, leaving 12 bases not matched to a gene. Per the germline V gene, CDR1 is SNHLY and CDR2 is FYNNEI. The CDR3 DNA sequence: TGTGCCAGCACGCCTCTCGGGACAGGGACCCACGAGCAGTACTTC. Translated: CASTPLGTGTHEQYF.

There are a few counts of this clone. The chain has TRBV5-5 and TRBJ2-7; 12 positions agree with TRBD2. CDR1 is SGHKS, CDR2 YYEKEE, per germline (reference sequence). The CDR3 contains 15 residues. Trimming removed 4 bases from V and 3 bases from J; junction bases left unmatched: 5. This chain's CDR3 is CASSHLAGGIYEQYF. As DNA, the CDR3 is TGTGCCAGCAGCCACCTAGCGGGAGGGATCTACGAGCAGTACTTC.